The entry below describes one T cell receptor (beta chain). This sample stems from a study of blood T cell repertoires in COVID-19. Study-level information: The United States, Italy and Spain provided the acute and convalescent COVID-19 samples. Nucleic acid was either cDNA or gDNA, and it came from T cells, B-cell-depleted T cells, or PBMCs.

Original processing notes: Nucleated cell number was recorded as an estimate derived from reference gene primer amplification. Clones were read by immunoSEQ multiplex PCR, and TCRdb kept only the in-frame ones, dropping some. The V and J calls and clone size are taken from that table; D and trimming were inferred from the DNA. Of approximately 100,000 clones in the sample, approximately 80% were seen once. This CDR3 has 13 amino acids. Trimming cost V 6 bases and J 4 bases, with 11 bases left between them. In germline, CDR1 is MDHEN, CDR2 SYDVKM. Sequenced input: peripheral blood. This receptor was taken from a man in his sixties with acute or convalescent COVID-19. This chain links TRBV28 with TRBJ2-3, with D tentatively TRBD2 (6 bases). CDR3 in amino acids: CASRREGADTQYF. The CDR3 DNA follows: TGTGCCAGCAGGCGGGAAGGGGCAGATACGCAGTATTTT.